Listed below are T cell receptor beta chains from one sample, sequenced in a study of T cell responses to AZD1222 COVID-19 vaccine. Profiled with immunoSEQ multiplex PCR; TCRdb holds only in-frame clones, not every one. In the table there are over 85,000 clones, 90% to 95% of which are singletons. The material was peripheral blood, obtained on day 0 of AZD1222 vaccination. The receptors were sampled from an adult in good health. Each CDR3 is given with its conserved first and last residue. The D gene is left open where the match is weak. Where a row states a size, it is once, few, many or the class of an expanded clone; other rows omit it.

length: 12; V: TRBV6-2/TRBV6-3; size: NA; D: TRBD2; J: TRBJ2-1; DNA: TGTGCCAGCAGTGGAGCGGGAGGTGAGCAGTTCTTC; CDR3: CASSGAGGEQFF
length: 13; V: TRBV7-2; size: NA; D: NA; J: TRBJ1-4; DNA: TGTGCCAGCAGCAGGGCCCTAAATGAAAAACTGTTTTTT; CDR3: CASSRALNEKLFF
length: 18; V: TRBV6-1; size: NA; D: TRBD1; J: TRBJ1-1; DNA: TGTGCCAGCAGTGAAGCGAGAAAGGGACAGCCGATTGCCACTGAAGCTTTCTTT; CDR3: CASSEARKGQPIATEAFF
length: 16; V: TRBV21-1; size: NA; D: NA; J: TRBJ2-3; DNA: TGTGCCAGCAGCAAGGGGGATTCGGCGCATACAGATACGCAGTATTTT; CDR3: CASSKGDSAHTDTQYF
length: 15; V: TRBV7-9; size: NA; D: NA; J: TRBJ1-1; DNA: TGTGCCAGCAGCTTAGAGGTCGGGGGGATCACTGAAGCTTTCTTT; CDR3: CASSLEVGGITEAFF
length: 17; V: TRBV19; size: NA; D: TRBD1; J: TRBJ1-5; DNA: TGTGCCAGTTCTGTTGGGACAGGGGTTTGGCGCAATCAGCCCCAGCATTTT; CDR3: CASSVGTGVWRNQPQHF
length: 14; V: TRBV27; size: NA; D: TRBD2; J: TRBJ2-2; DNA: TGTGCCAGCAAATCGCGGGGGGCTGGCGGGGAGCTGTTTTTT; CDR3: CASKSRGAGGELFF
length: 15; V: TRBV5-1; size: NA; D: NA; J: TRBJ2-5; DNA: TGCGCCAGCAGCTTGGGTGGGGGGGGGCCAGAGACCCAGTACTTC; CDR3: CASSLGGGGPETQYF
length: 13; V: TRBV9; size: once; D: TRBD2; J: TRBJ2-1; DNA: TGTGCCAGCAGCCTCCACCTAGCGGCTGAGCAGTTCTTC; CDR3: CASSLHLAAEQFF
length: 15; V: TRBV7-8; size: NA; D: NA; J: TRBJ1-4; DNA: TGTGCCAGCCGCGGCACAGAGGCTCGAAGTAGCGAACTGTTTTTT; CDR3: CASRGTEARSSELFF
length: 20; V: TRBV6-1; size: NA; D: NA; J: TRBJ2-7; DNA: TGTGCCAGCAGTGAAACGTTCCGTGGGTGGAGGCCCCGGGGGTCCTACGAGCAGTACTTC; CDR3: CASSETFRGWRPRGSYEQYF
length: 14; V: TRBV30; size: few; D: NA; J: TRBJ1-2; DNA: TGTGCCTGGAGATTCGGAGTGGGGGGCGGTGGCTACACCTTC; CDR3: CAWRFGVGGGGYTF
length: 11; V: TRBV30; size: NA; D: NA; J: TRBJ2-7; DNA: TGTGCCTACGGAAAGACCTACGAGCAGTACTTC; CDR3: CAYGKTYEQYF
length: 16; V: TRBV5-1; size: few; D: NA; J: TRBJ1-3; DNA: TGCGCCAGCAGCTTGGTCCCCGCGACTGGCGGAAACACCATATATTTT; CDR3: CASSLVPATGGNTIYF
length: 13; V: TRBV30; size: once; D: NA; J: TRBJ1-5; DNA: TGTGCCTGGAGGGGCCAAGAGAATCAGCCCCAGCATTTT; CDR3: CAWRGQENQPQHF
length: 13; V: TRBV19; size: once; D: NA; J: TRBJ1-5; DNA: TGTGCCAGTAGATATAGAGAAGATCAGCCCCAGCATTTT; CDR3: CASRYREDQPQHF
length: 13; V: TRBV4-3; size: NA; D: NA; J: TRBJ2-7; DNA: TGCGCCAGCAGCCAAGGGACGGGATACGAGCAGTACTTC; CDR3: CASSQGTGYEQYF
length: 12; V: TRBV30; size: NA; D: NA; J: TRBJ1-6; DNA: TGTGCCCCCCGGGCCCTCAATTCACCCCTCCACTTT; CDR3: CAPRALNSPLHF
length: 16; V: TRBV10-3; size: NA; D: TRBD1; J: TRBJ1-2; DNA: TGTGCCATCAGTGATTCAGTCAGGGGGAAGAACTATGGCTACACCTTC; CDR3: CAISDSVRGKNYGYTF
length: 18; V: TRBV27; size: NA; D: TRBD2; J: TRBJ2-3; DNA: TGTGCCAGCAGTTTTGGACTAGCGGGAGGACTGCGCACAGATACGCAGTATTTT; CDR3: CASSFGLAGGLRTDTQYF
length: 15; V: TRBV19; size: once; D: NA; J: TRBJ1-1; DNA: TGTGCCAGTAGCATCCCGGGACGGATGAACACTGAAGCTTTCTTT; CDR3: CASSIPGRMNTEAFF